The clone carrying this T cell receptor (beta chain) was seen only a few times. Primed by a sample-barcoded 5' primer and a J-beta primer mix, a second PCR proceeded for 7 to 11 cycles. A single record per CDR3 protein comes from TCRdb applying MiXCR to the 5' RACE reads. The sample contains about 800,000 distinct CDR3 sequences, 25% of which appear only once. Total RNA amounts of at least 6 micrograms were extracted per sample. This sample was taken from a study of blood T cells in healthy people across ages. Germline V gene data show CDR1 as SGHDN and CDR2 as FVKESK. The CDR3 covers 17 residues. The V and J ends lost 1 base and 8 bases respectively, with 20 bases between them. The data were also submitted as part of a second study, on T cells of mothers and their children. According to that study: Related pairs of mothers and children showed slightly higher, non-significant overlap versus unrelated pairs.

The origin of this receptor is a boy aged 5-17 years in good health. The sequenced material came from blood. The chain carries TRBV14 and TRBJ1-4; weak D call: TRBD1 (5 bases). CDR3 amino acids: CASSQGVVRGLWEKLFF. The CDR3 DNA is TGTGCCAGCAGCCAAGGAGTAGTGAGGGGACTTTGGGAAAAACTGTTTTTT.